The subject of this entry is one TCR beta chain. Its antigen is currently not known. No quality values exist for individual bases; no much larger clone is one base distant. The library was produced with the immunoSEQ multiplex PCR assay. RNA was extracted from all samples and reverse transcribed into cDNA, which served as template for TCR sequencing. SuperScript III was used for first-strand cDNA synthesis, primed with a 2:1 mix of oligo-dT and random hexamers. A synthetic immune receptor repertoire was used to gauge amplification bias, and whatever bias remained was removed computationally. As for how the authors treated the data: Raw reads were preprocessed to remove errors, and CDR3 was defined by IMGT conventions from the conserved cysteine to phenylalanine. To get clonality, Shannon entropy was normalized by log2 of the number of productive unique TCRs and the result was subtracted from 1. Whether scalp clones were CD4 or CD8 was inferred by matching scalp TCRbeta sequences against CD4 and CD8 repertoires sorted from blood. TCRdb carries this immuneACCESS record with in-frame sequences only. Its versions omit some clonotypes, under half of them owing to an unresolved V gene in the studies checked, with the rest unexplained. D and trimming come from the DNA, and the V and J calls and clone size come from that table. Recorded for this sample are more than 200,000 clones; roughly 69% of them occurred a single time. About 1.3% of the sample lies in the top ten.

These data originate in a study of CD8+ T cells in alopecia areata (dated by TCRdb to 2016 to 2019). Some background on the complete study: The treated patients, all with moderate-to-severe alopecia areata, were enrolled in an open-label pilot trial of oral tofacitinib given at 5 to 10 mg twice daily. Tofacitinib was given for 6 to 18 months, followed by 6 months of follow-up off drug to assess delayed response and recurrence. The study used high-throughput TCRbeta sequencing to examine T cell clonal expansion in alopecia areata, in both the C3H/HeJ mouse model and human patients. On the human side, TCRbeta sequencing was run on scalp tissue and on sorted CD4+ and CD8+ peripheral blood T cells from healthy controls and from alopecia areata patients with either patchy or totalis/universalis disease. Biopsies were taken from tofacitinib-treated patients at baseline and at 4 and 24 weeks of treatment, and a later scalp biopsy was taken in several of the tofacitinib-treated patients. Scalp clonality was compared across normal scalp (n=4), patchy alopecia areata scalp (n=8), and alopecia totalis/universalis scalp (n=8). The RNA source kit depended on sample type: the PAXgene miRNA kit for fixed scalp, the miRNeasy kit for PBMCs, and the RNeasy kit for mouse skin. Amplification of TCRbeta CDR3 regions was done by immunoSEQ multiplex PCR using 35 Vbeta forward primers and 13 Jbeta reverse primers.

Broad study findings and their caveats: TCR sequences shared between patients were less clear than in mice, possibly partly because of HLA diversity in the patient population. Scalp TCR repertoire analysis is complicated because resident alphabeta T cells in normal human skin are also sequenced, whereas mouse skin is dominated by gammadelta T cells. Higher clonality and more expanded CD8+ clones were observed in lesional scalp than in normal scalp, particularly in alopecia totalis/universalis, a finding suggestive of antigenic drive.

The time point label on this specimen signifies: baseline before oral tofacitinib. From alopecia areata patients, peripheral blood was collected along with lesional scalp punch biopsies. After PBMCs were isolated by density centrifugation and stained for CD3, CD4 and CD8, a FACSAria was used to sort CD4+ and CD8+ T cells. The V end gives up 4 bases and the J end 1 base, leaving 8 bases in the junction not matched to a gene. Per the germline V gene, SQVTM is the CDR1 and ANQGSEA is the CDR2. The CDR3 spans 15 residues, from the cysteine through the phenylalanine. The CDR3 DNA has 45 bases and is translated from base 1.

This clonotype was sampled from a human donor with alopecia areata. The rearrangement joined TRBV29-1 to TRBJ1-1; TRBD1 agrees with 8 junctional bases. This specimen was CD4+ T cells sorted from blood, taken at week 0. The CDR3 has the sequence CSVGVRGQWNTEAFF. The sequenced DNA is TGCAGCGTTGGAGTCAGGGGGCAGTGGAACACTGAAGCTTTCTTT.